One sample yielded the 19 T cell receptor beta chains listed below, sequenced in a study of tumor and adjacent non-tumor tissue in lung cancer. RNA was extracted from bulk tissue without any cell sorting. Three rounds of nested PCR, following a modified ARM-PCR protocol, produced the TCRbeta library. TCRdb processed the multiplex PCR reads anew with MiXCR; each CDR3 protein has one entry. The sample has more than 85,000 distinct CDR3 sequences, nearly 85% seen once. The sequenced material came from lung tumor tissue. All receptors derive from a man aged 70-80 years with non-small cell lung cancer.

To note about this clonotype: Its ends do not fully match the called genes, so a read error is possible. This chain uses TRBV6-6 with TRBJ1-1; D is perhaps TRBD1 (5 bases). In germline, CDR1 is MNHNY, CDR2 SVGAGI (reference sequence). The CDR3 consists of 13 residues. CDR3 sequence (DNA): TGTGCCAGCGAGAGACAGAGGAACACTGAAGTTTTCTTT. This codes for CASERQRNTEVFF.

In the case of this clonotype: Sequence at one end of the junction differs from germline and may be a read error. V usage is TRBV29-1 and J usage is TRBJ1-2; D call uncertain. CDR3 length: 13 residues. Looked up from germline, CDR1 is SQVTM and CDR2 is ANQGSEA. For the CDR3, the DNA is TGCAGCGTTGGAGGCGGCGGATTCTATGGCTACGCCTTC. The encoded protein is CSVGGGGFYGYAF.

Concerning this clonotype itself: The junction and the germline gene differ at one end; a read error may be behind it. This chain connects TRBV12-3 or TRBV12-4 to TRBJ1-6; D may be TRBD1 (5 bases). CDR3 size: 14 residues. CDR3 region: CVSSSGSGNSPLHF. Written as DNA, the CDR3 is TGTGTCAGCAGTTCGGGCTCAGGGAATTCACCCCTCCACTTT.

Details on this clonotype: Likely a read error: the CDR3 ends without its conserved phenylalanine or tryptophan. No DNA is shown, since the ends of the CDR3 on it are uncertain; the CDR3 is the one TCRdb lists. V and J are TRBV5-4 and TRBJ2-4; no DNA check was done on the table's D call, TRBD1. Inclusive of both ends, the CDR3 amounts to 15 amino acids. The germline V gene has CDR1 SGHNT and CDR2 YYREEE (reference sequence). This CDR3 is CASRRDADTLNIQYL.

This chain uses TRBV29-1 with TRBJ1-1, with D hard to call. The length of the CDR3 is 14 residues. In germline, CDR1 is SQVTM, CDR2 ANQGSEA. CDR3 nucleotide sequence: TGCAGAGTGTTTTCTGCGACCCGAGGCACTGAAGCTTTCTTT. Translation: CRVFSATRGTEAFF.

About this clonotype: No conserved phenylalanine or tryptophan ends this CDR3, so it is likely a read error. The CDR3 reads CASRTFKRDEQFL. CDR3 sequence (DNA): TGTGCCAGCAGAACTTTCAAGAGGGATGAACAGTTCCTC. V and J are TRBV11-2 and TRBJ2-1, with D perhaps TRBD2 (5 bases). This CDR3 comprises 13 residues. CDR1 is SGHAT, CDR2 FQNNGV, per germline.

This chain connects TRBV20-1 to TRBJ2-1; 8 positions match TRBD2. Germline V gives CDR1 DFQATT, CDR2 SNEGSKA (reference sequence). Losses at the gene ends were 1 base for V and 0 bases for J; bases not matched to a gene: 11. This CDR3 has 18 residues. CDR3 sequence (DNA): TGCAGTGCTAGAGTTGCAGCGGGAGCGATAAGCTCCTACAATGAGCAGTTCTTC. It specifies CSARVAAGAISSYNEQFF.

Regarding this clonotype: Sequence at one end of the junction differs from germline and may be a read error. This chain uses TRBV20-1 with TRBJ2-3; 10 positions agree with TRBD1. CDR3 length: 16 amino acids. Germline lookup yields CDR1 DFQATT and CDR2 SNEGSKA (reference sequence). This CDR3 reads CSVETGTGAYTDKQYF. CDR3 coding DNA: TGCAGTGTTGAGACTGGGACAGGGGCTTACACAGATAAGCAGTATTTT.

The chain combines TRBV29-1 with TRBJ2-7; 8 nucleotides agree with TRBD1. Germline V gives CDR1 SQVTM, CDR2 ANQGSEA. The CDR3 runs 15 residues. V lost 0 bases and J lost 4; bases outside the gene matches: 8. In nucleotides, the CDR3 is TGCAGCGTTGAAGATCCAGGGGGCCTGACTTACGAGCAGTACTTC. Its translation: CSVEDPGGLTYEQYF.

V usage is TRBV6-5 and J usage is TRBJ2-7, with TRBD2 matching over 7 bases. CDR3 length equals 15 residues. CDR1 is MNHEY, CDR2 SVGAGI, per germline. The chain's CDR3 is CIVGRRLASSYEQYF. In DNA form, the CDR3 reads TGTATCGTCGGAAGGAGACTAGCAAGTTCTTACGAGCAGTACTTC.

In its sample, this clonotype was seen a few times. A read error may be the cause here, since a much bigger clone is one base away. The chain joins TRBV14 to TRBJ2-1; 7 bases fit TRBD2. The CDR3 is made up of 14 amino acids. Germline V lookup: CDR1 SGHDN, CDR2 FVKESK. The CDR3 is CVSSVSGSYNEQFF. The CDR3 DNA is TGTGTCAGCTCTGTTAGCGGGTCCTACAATGAGCAGTTCTTC. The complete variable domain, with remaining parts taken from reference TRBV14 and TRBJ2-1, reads EAGVTQFPSHSVIEKGQTVTLRCDPISGHDNLYWYRRVMGKEIKFLLHFVKESKQDESGMPNNRFLAERTGGTYSTLKVQPAELEDSGVYFCVSSVSGSYNEQFFGPGTRLTVL.

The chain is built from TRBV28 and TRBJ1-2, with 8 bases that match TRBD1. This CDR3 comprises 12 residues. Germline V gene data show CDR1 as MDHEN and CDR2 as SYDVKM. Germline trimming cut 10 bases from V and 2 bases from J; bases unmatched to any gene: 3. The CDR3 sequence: CATRQGNYGYTF. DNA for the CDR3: TGTGCCACCAGACAGGGGAACTATGGCTACACCTTC.

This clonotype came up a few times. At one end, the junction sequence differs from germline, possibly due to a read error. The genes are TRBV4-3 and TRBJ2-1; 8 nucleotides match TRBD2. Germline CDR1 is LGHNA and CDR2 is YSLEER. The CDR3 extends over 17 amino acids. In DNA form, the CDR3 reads TGCGCTAGCAGCCAAGACCCAGCGGGAGCTGAATACAATGGGCATTTCTTC. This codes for CASSQDPAGAEYNGHFF.

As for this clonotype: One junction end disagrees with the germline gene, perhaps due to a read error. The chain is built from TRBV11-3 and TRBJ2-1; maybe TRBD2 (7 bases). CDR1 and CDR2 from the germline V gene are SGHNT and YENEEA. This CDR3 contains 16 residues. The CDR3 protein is CASTFDHTGGRGEQFF. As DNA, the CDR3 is TGTGCCAGCACCTTTGATCACACGGGGGGCAGGGGTGAGCAATTCTTC. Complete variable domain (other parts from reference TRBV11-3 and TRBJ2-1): EAGVVQSPRYKIIEKKQPVAFWCNPISGHNTLYWYLQNLGQGPELLIRYENEEAVDDSQLPKDRFSAERLKGVDSTLKIQPAELGDSAVYLCASTFDHTGGRGEQFFGPGTRLTVL.

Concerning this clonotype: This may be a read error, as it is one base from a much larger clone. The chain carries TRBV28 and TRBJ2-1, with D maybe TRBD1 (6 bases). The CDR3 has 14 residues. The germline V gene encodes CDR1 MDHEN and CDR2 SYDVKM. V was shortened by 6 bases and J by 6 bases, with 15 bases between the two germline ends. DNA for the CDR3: TGTGCCAGCAGCTTCACAGGGAACCCCAATGAGCAGTTCTTC. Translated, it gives CASSFTGNPNEQFF.

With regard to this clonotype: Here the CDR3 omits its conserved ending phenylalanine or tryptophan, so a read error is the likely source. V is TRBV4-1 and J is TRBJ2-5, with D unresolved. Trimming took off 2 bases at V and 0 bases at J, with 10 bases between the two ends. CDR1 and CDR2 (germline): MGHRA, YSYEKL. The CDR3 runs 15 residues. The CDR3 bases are TGCGCCAGCAGCCAACGGTACCAGGACCAAGAGACCCAGTACTTG. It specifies CASSQRYQDQETQYL.

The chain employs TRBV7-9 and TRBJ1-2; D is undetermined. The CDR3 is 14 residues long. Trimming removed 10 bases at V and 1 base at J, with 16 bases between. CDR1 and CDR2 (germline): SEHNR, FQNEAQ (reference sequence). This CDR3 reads CANSPSGSNYGYTF. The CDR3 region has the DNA TGTGCCAACAGTCCATCGGGGAGTAACTATGGCTACACCTTC.

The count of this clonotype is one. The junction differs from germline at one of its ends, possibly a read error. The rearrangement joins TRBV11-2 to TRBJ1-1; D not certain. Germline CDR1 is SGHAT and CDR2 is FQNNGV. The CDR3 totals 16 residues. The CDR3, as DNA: TGTGCCAGCAACTTAGCGGAAATGGGGATAAACATTGAAGCTTTCTTT. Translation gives CASNLAEMGINIEAFF.

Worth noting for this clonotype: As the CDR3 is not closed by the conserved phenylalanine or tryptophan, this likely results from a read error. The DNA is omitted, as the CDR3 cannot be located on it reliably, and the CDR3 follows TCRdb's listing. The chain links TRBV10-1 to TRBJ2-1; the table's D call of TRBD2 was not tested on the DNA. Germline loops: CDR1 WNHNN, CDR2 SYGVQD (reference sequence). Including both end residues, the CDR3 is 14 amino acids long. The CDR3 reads CASSPLRGGFEQSI.